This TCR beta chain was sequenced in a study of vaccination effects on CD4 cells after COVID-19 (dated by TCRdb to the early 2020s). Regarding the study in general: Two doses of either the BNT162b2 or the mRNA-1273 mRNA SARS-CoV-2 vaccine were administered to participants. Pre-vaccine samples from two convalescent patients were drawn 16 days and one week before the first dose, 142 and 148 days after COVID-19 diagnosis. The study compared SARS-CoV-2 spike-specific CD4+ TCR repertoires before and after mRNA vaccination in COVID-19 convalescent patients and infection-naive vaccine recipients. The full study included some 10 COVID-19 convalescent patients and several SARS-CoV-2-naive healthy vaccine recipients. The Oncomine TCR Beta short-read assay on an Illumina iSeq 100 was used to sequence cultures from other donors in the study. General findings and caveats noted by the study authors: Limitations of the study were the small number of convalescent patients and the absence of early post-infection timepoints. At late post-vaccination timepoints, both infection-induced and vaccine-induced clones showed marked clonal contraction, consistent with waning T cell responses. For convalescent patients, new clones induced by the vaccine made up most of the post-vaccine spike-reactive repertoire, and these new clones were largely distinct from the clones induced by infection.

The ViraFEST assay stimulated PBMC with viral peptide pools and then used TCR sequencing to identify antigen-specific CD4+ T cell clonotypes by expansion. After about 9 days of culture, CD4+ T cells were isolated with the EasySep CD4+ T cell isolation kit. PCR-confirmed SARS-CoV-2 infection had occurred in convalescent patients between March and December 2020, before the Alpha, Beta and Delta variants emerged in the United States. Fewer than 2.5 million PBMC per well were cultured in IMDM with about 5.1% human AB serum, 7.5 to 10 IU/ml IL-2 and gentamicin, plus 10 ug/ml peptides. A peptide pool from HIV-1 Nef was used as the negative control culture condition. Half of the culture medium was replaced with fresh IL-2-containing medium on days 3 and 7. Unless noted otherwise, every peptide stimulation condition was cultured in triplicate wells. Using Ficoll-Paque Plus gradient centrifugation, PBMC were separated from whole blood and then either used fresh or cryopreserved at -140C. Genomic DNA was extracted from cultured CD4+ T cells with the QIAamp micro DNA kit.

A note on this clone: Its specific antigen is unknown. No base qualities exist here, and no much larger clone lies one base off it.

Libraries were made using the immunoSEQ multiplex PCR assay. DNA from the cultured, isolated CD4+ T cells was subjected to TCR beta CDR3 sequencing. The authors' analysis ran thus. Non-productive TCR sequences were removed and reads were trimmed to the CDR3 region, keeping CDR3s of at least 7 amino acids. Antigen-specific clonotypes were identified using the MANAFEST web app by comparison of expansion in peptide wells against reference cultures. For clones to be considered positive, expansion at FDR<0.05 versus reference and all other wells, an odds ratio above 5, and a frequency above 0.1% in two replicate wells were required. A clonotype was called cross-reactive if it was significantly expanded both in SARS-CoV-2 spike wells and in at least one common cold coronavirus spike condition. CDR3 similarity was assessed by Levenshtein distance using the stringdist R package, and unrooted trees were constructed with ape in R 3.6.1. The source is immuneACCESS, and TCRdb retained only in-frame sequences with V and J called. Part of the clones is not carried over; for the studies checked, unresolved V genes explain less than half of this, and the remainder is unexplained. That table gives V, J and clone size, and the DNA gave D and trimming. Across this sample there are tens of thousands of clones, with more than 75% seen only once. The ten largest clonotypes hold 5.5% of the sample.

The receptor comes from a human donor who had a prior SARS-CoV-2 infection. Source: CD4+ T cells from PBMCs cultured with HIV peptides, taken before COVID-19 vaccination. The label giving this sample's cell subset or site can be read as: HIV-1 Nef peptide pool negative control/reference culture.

CDR3 region: CASSAPTGADTQYF. The DNA is as follows: TGTGCCAGCAGTGCACCCACAGGGGCGGATACGCAGTATTTT. The chain is encoded by TRBV25-1 joined to TRBJ2-3; the central 7 bases match TRBD1. V is cut back by 4 bases and J by 6 bases, with 7 bases in the junction unmatched. The CDR3 starts with the cysteine, ends with the phenylalanine, and has 14 residues. Left in the record is the CDR3 DNA by itself, 42 bases read in frame from the first base. The germline V gene encodes CDR1 MGHDK and CDR2 SYGVNS.